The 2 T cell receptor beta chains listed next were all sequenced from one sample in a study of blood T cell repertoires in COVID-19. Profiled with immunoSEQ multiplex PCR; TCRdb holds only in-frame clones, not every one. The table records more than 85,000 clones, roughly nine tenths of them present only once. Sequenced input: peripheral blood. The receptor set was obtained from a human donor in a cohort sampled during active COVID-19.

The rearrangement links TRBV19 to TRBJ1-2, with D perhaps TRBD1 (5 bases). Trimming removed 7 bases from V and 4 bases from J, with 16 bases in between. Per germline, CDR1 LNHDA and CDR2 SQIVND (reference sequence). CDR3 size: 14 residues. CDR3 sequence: CASTPGDRSYGYTF. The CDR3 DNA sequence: TGTGCCAGTACCCCTGGCGACAGAAGCTATGGCTACACCTTC.

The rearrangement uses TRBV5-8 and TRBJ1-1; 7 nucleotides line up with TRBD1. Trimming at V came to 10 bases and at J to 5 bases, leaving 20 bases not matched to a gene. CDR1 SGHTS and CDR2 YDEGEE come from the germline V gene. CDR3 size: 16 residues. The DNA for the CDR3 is TGTGCCGCCGTCACGTCGACAGGGTTGATAGTGACTGAAGCTTTCTTT. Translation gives CAAVTSTGLIVTEAFF.